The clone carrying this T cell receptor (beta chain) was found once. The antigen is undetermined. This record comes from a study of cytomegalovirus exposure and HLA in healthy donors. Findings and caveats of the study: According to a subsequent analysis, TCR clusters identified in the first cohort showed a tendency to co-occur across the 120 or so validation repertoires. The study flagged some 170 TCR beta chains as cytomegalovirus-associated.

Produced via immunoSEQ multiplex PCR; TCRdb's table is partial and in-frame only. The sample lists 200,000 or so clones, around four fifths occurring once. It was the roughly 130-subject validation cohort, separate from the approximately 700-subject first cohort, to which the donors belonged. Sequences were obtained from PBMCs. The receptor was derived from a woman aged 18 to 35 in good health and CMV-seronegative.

Written as DNA, the CDR3 is TGTGCCTGGAGGTGGGGGACAGGGTCCTGGGAGCTGTTTTTT. It yields the protein CAWRWGTGSWELFF. The genes are TRBV30 and TRBJ2-2, with 9 bases that match TRBD1. The CDR3 sequence is 14 residues long. Germline loops: CDR1 GTSNPN, CDR2 SVGIG (reference sequence). J gave up 9 bases and V 3 bases, and 8 bases lay outside the gene matches.